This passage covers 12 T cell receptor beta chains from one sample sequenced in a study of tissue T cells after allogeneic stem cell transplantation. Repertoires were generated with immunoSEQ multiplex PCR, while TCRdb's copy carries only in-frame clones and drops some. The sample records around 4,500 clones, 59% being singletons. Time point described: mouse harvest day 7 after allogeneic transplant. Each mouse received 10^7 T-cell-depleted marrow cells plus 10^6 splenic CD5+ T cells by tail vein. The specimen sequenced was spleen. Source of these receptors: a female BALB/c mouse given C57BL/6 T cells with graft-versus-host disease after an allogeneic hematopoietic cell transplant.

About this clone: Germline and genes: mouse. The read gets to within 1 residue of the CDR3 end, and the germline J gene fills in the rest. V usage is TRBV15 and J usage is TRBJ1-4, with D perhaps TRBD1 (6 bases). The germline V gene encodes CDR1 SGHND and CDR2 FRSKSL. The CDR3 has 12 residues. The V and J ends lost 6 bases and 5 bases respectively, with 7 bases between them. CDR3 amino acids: CASRGQNERLFF. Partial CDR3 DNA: TGTGCCAGCAGGGGACAAAACGAAAGATTATTT.

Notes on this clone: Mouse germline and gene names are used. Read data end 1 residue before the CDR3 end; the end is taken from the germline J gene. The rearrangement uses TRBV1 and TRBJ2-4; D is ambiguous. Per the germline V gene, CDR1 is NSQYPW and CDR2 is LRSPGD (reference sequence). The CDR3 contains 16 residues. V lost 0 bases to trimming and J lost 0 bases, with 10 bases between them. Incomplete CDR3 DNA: TGCACCTGCAGTGCAGATCCAGGAGACAGTCAAAACACCTTGTAC. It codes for CTCSADPGDSQNTLY. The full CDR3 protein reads CTCSADPGDSQNTLYF.

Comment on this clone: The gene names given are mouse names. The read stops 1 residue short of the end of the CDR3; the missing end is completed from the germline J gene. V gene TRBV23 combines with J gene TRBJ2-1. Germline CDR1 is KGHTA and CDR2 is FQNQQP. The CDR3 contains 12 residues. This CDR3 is CSSSGQNAEQFF. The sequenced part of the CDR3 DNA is TGCTCCAGCAGTGGCCAGAATGCTGAGCAGTTC.

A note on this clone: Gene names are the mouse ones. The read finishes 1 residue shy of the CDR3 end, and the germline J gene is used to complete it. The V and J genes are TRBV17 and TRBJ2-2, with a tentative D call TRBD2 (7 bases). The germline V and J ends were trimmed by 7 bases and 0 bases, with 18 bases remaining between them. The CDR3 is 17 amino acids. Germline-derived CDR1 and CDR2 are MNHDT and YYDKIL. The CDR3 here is CASNRDGGPSNTGQLYF. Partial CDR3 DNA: TGTGCTAGCAACAGAGATGGGGGGCCCTCAAACACCGGGCAGCTCTAC.

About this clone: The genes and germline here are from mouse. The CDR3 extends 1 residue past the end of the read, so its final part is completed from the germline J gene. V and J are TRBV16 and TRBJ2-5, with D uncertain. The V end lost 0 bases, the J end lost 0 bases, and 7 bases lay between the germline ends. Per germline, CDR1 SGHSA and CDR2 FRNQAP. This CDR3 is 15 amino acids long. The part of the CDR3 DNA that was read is TGTGCAAGCAGCTTAGATGGCAATAACCAAGACACCCAGTAC. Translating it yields CASSLDGNNQDTQY. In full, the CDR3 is CASSLDGNNQDTQYF.

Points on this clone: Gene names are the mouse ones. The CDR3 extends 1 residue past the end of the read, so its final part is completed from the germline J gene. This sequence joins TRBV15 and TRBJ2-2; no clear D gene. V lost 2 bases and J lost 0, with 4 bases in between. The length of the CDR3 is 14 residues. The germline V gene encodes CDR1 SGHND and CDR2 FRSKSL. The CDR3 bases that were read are TGTGCCAGCAGTTTAATAGCAAACACCGGGCAGCTCTAC. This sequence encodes CASSLIANTGQLY. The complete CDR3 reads CASSLIANTGQLYF.

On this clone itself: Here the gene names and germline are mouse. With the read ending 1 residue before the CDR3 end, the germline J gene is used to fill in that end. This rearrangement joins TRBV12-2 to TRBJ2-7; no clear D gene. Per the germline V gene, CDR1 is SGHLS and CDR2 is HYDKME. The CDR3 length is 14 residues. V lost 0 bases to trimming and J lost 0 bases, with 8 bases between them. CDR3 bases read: TGTGCCAGCTCTCTCCACTCGAGCTCCTATGAACAGTAC. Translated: CASSLHSSSYEQY. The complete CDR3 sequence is CASSLHSSSYEQYF. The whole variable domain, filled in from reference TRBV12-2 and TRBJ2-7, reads NSGVVQSPRYIIKGKGERSILKCIPISGHLSVAWYQQTQGQELKFFIQHYDKMERDKGNLPSRFSVQQFDDYHSEMNMSALELEDSAVYFCASSLHSSSYEQYFGPGTRLTVL.

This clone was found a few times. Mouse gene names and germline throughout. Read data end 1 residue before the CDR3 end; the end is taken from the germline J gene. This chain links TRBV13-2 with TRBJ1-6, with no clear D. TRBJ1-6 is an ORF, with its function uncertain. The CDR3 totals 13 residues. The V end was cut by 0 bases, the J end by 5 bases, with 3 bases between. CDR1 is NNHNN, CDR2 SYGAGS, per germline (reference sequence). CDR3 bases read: TGTGCCAGCGGTGATGCGGATAATTCGCCCCTCTAC. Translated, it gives CASGDADNSPLY. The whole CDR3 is CASGDADNSPLYF.

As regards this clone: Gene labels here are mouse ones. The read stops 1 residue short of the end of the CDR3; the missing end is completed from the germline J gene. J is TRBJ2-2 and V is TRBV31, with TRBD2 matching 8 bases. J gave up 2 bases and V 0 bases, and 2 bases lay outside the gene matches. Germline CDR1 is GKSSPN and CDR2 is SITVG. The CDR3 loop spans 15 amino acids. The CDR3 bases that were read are TGTGCCTGGAGTCTCGGGGGGGCGAACACCGGGCAGCTCTAC. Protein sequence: CAWSLGGANTGQLY. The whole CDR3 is CAWSLGGANTGQLYF. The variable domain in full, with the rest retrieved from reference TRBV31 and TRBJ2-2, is AQTIHQWPVAEIKAVGSPLSLGCTIKGKSSPNLYWYWQATGGTLQQLFYSITVGQVESVVQLNLSASRPKDDQFILSTEKLLLSHSGFYLCAWSLGGANTGQLYFGEGSKLTVL.

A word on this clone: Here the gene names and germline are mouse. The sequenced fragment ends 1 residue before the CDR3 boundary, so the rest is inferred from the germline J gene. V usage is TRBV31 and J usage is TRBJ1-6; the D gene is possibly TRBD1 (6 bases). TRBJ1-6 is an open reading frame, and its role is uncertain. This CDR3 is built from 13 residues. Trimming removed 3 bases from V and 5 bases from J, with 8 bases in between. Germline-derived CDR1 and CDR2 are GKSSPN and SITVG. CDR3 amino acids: CAWRGANNSPLYF. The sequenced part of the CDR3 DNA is TGTGCCTGGAGGGGGGCCAATAATTCGCCCCTCTAC.

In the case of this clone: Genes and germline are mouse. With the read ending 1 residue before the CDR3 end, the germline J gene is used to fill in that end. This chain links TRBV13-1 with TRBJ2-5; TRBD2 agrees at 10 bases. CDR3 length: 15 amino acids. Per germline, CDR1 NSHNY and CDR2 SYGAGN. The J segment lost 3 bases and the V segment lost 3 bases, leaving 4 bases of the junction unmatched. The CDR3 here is CASSARDWGQDTQYF. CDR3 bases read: TGTGCCAGCAGTGCTCGGGACTGGGGTCAAGACACCCAGTAC.

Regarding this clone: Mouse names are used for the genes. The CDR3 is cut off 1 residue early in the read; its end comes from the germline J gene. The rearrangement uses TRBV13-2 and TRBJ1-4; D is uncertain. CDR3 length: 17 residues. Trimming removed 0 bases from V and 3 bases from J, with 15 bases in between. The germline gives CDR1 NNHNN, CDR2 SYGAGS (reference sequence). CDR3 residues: CASGDAQWAGANERLFF. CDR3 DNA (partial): TGTGCCAGCGGTGATGCACAGTGGGCCGGGGCCAACGAAAGATTATTT.